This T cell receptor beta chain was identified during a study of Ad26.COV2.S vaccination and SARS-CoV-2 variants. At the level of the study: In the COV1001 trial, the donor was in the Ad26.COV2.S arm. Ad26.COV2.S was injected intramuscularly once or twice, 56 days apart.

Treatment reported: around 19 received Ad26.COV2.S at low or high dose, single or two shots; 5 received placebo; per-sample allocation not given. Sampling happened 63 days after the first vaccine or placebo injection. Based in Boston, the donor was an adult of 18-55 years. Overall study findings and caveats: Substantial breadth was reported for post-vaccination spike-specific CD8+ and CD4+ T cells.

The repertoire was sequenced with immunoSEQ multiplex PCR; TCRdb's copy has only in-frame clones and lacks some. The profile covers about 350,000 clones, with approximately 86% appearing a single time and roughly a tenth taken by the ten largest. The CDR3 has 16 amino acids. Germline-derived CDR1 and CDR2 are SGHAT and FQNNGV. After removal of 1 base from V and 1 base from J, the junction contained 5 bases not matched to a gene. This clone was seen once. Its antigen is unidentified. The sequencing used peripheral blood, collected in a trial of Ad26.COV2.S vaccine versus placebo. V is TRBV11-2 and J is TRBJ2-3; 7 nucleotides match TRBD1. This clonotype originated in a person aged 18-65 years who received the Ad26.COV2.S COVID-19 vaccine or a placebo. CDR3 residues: CASSLAGQSRTDTQYF. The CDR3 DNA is TGTGCCAGCAGCTTAGCGGGACAGTCTCGCACAGATACGCAGTATTTT.